This T cell receptor (beta chain) was identified during a study of T cells in Graves' hyperthyroidism and ophthalmopathy. This clonotype was seen ten or more times. The antigen is undetermined. Overall study findings and caveats: The model forecast ophthalmopathy, anticipating it by a median around 6.9 months before onset. From stable hyperthyroidism, ophthalmopathy was set apart by a 13 V-J model. Most clonotypes expanded in thyroid above 0.001 were likewise present in blood.

It was considered stable Graves' hyperthyroidism when ophthalmopathy did not progress within 18 months. Amplified TCR beta CDR3 regions derived from RNA transcripts. When the TCR CDR3 underwent first-round RT-PCR, the HTBI primer set was used. TCRdb used MiXCR to reprocess the multiplex PCR reads, holding one entry per CDR3 protein. The sample has around 350,000 distinct CDR3 sequences, about 18% seen once. Sequenced input: blood. This sequence originates from a woman aged 18-29 years with Graves' hyperthyroidism.

Here the CDR3 DNA reads TGTGCCAGCAGTGGTCCAGGGGAGCAGCCCCAGCATTTT. Its translation: CASSGPGEQPQHF. The rearrangement uses TRBV2 and TRBJ1-5; perhaps TRBD1 as D (6 bases). Germline CDR1 SNHLY, CDR2 FYNNEI. This CDR3 spans 13 amino acids. Trimming shortened V by 4 bases and J by 7 bases, and 11 bases separated the two germline ends.